These 29 T cell receptor beta chains came from one sample sequenced in a study of T cells expressing NK-cell markers. TCRdb reprocessed the 5' RACE reads and stores each CDR3 protein as one record, lacking DNA. The sample table includes 400,000 to 500,000 distinct CDR3 sequences. The specimen was blood T cells: a sorted CD56 or NKG2C T cell subset, CD4+ or CD8+ T cells, or bulk PBMC T cells (not recorded which). These TCRs come from a woman aged 18 to 69 in good health.

This rearrangement joins TRBV5-6 to TRBJ2-7; TCRdb proposes TRBD2, but this gene call is untestable without DNA. Per germline, CDR1 SGHDT and CDR2 YYEEEE. This CDR3 contains 14 residues. Here the CDR3 reads CASSETSGRYEQYF.

CDR3 protein: CSARAGDSKNIQYF. This chain links TRBV20-1 with TRBJ2-4; checking the TCRdb D call of TRBD2 is not possible without DNA. The CDR3 is 14 residues long. Germline lookup yields CDR1 DFQATT and CDR2 SNEGSKA (reference sequence).

The chain combines TRBV14 with TRBJ2-1. CDR1 is SGHDN, CDR2 FVKESK, per germline. The CDR3 sequence is 14 residues long. The CDR3 spells CASSPASSYNEQFF.

The chain couples TRBV19 to TRBJ1-5. The CDR3 spans 12 residues. The germline gives CDR1 LNHDA, CDR2 SQIVND (reference sequence). The CDR3 sequence is CASSIGNQPQHF.

This chain joins TRBV12-3 or TRBV12-4 and TRBJ1-1; TCRdb's D gene call, TRBD1, goes unchecked for lack of DNA. CDR3 length: 16 residues. The CDR3 spells CASSPDRRRVNTEAFF.

The chain joins TRBV6-5 to TRBJ2-2; TCRdb proposes TRBD1, but this gene call is untestable without DNA. Germline assignment: CDR1 MNHEY and CDR2 SVGAGI. The CDR3 totals 19 residues. CDR3 in amino acids: CASSFCLIGGTQNTGELFF.

The rearrangement uses TRBV12-3 or TRBV12-4 and TRBJ2-3; TCRdb selects TRBD2, and the lack of DNA leaves this call unchecked. The CDR3 has 17 amino acids. CDR3 region: CASKGPGGPTGKDTQYF.

The chain carries TRBV2 and TRBJ2-3. CDR1 is SNHLY, CDR2 FYNNEI, per germline. CDR3 size: 14 residues. The CDR3 loop reads CASSDVQTADTQYF.

V and J are TRBV12-3 or TRBV12-4 and TRBJ2-5; TCRdb indicates TRBD2, and absent DNA this call remains unverified. The CDR3 spans 14 residues. This CDR3 reads CASSFRGISETQYF.

V and J are TRBV7-9 and TRBJ2-1; without DNA, the TCRdb call of TRBD2 cannot be checked. Germline lookup yields CDR1 SEHNR and CDR2 FQNEAQ (reference sequence). The CDR3 has 16 amino acids. The CDR3 sequence is CASGYRTSGSLNEQFF. Looking up the rest from reference TRBV7-9 and TRBJ2-1 gives the full variable domain: DTGVSQNPRHKITKRGQNVTFRCDPISEHNRLYWYRQTLGQGPEFLTYFQNEAQLEKSRLLSDRFSAERPKGSFSTLEIQRTEQGDSAMYLCASGYRTSGSLNEQFFGPGTRLTVL.

V usage is TRBV10-3 and J usage is TRBJ1-5; TCRdb designates TRBD1, a call that cannot be tested without DNA. Germline CDR1 ENHRY, CDR2 SYGVKD. The CDR3 covers 13 residues. The CDR3 is CAISDSRGRPQHF.

CDR3 amino acids: CSVGSWTGFYEQYF. V and J are TRBV29-1 and TRBJ2-7. The germline V gene has CDR1 SQVTM and CDR2 ANQGSEA. This CDR3 spans 14 amino acids.

V is TRBV5-6 and J is TRBJ2-7; with no DNA, the TCRdb D assignment of TRBD1 cannot be verified. Germline CDR1 and CDR2: SGHDT and YYEEEE. The CDR3 runs to 15 residues. The CDR3 spells CASSPLGPNSYEQYF.

The gene calls are TRBV20-1 and TRBJ2-3; the TCRdb D gene call, TRBD1, has no DNA to confirm it. Germline CDR1 DFQATT, CDR2 SNEGSKA (reference sequence). CDR3 length equals 15 residues. CDR3 amino acids: CSATPGTQSTDTQYF.

This chain links TRBV20-1 with TRBJ2-1; TCRdb's D call, TRBD2, is unchecked because there is no DNA. The length of the CDR3 is 15 residues. Germline lookup yields CDR1 DFQATT and CDR2 SNEGSKA (reference sequence). The CDR3 spells CSAPTSGPSYNEQFF.

The genes are TRBV20-1 and TRBJ2-3; the TCRdb call, TRBD2, lacks DNA for checking. CDR3 length equals 18 residues. CDR1 and CDR2 (germline): DFQATT, SNEGSKA (reference sequence). This chain's CDR3 is CSARFGTSGRAVTDTQYF.

The V and J genes are TRBV28 and TRBJ2-3; TCRdb's D call of TRBD1 is untestable without DNA. The CDR3 extends over 13 amino acids. CDR1 and CDR2 from the germline V gene are MDHEN and SYDVKM. CDR3 residues: CATLGGSTDTQYF.

V usage is TRBV3-1 and J usage is TRBJ2-2. The CDR3 consists of 15 residues. Germline V gene lookup returns CDR1 LGHDT and CDR2 YNNKEL (reference sequence). The CDR3 here is CASSQEANGPGELFF.

The CDR3 region is CAANAGGTDTQYF. V gene TRBV10-3 combines with J gene TRBJ2-3; no DNA is available, so the TRBD2 call from TCRdb remains unchecked. Germline loops: CDR1 ENHRY, CDR2 SYGVKD. The CDR3 sequence is 13 residues long.

The chain uses TRBV6-2 or TRBV6-3 and TRBJ2-1; there is no DNA to check the TCRdb D call of TRBD2. The CDR3 has 14 amino acids. Germline CDR1 MNHEY, CDR2 SVGEGT. This CDR3 is CASIRDYSYNEQFF.

V is TRBV3-1 and J is TRBJ2-1; TCRdb outputs TRBD1, but without DNA this stays unchecked. CDR3 length: 13 residues. CDR1 LGHDT and CDR2 YNNKEL come from the germline V gene (reference sequence). This CDR3 is CASRGTGVHEQFF.

The chain carries TRBV10-3 and TRBJ2-5. CDR3 length equals 11 residues. The V gene's germline CDR1 is ENHRY and CDR2 SYGVKD. The CDR3 here is CAISEGETQYF.

This sequence joins TRBV3-1 and TRBJ2-7; as DNA is missing, the TRBD1 call by TCRdb cannot be tested. CDR1 is LGHDT, CDR2 YNNKEL, per germline (reference sequence). The CDR3 is 14 residues long. The CDR3 protein is CASSLGQKNYEQYF.

The chain combines TRBV6-5 with TRBJ1-1. This CDR3 has 14 amino acids. CDR1 is MNHEY and CDR2 is SVGAGI in the germline V gene. CDR3 loop: CASSSPRGSTEAFF.

CDR3: CASRGTGAGYTF. The chain couples TRBV28 to TRBJ1-2; lacking DNA, the TRBD1 call made by TCRdb goes unchecked. The V gene's germline CDR1 is MDHEN and CDR2 SYDVKM. CDR3 length equals 12 residues.

This chain joins TRBV7-9 and TRBJ2-7. The CDR3 extends over 13 amino acids. The germline V gene has CDR1 SEHNR and CDR2 FQNEAQ (reference sequence). Here the CDR3 reads CASSSAYSDEQYF.

J is TRBJ2-7 and V is TRBV7-9; TCRdb returns TRBD1, unconfirmable since there is no DNA. The germline V gene has CDR1 SEHNR and CDR2 FQNEAQ (reference sequence). This CDR3 has 15 amino acids. CDR3 region: CASSLFDRDPYEQYF.

The chain links TRBV7-2 to TRBJ2-7; TCRdb's assignment of TRBD1 cannot be checked, as there is no DNA. This CDR3 comprises 13 residues. Germline lookup yields CDR1 SGHTA and CDR2 FQGNSA. The CDR3 is CASSPGTEYEQYF.

The chain has TRBV20-1 and TRBJ2-2; TCRdb selects TRBD1, and the lack of DNA leaves this call unchecked. The CDR3 consists of 18 residues. Germline CDR1 and CDR2: DFQATT and SNEGSKA (reference sequence). CDR3 in amino acids: CSASDARGRHPNTGELFF.